A single sample gave rise to the 2 T cell receptor beta chains below, sequenced in a study of spatial heterogeneity in lung cancer. MiXCR was run by TCRdb on the 5' RACE reads, yielding one entry per CDR3 protein. The sample holds over 10,000 distinct CDR3 sequences, 14% seen once. Time point of the sample: sample taken at primary tumor resection. Sequencing of whole RNA from tumor, nontumor lung or frozen PBMC involved no sorting. The specimen was PBMCs, collected at surgery. The source of these receptors is a male donor with early-stage non-small cell lung cancer.

This clonotype occurred many times. The genes are TRBV7-2 and TRBJ1-5, with D maybe TRBD1 (5 bases). V was shortened by 3 bases and J by 2 bases, with 8 bases between the two germline ends. The CDR3 sequence is 14 residues long. Germline V gene sequence: CDR1 SGHTA, CDR2 FQGNSA. For the CDR3, the DNA is TGTGCCAGCAGCTTCCCGGGGCGCAATCAGCCCCAGCATTTT. It codes for CASSFPGRNQPQHF. The full variable domain, completed using reference TRBV7-2 and TRBJ1-5, is GAGVSQSPSNKVTEKGKDVELRCDPISGHTALYWYRQSLGQGLEFLIYFQGNSAPDKSGLPSDRFSAERTGGSVSTLTIQRTQQEDSAVYLCASSFPGRNQPQHFGDGTRLSIL.

This clonotype was detected a few times. This sequence joins TRBV9 and TRBJ2-5, with 10 nucleotides matching TRBD2. The CDR3 runs to 16 residues. Germline-derived CDR1 and CDR2 are SGDLS and YYNGEE. The V segment lost 0 bases and the J segment 7 bases; nucleotides outside the gene matches: 9. The CDR3 sequence: CASSVGAGGPEGTQYF. CDR3 nucleotide sequence: TGTGCCAGCAGCGTAGGAGCGGGGGGGCCGGAGGGGACCCAGTACTTC.